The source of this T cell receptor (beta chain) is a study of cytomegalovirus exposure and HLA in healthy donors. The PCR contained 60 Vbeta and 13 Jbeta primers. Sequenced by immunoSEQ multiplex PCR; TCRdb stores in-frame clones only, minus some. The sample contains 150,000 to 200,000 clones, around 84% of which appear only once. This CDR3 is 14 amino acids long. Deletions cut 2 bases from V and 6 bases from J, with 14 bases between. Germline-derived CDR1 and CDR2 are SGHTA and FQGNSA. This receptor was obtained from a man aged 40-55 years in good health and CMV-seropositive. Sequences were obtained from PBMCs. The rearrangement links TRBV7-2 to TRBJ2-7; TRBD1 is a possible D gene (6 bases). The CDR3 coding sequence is TGTGCCAGCAGCTTAAAGACAGGTCAGGTCGAGCAGTACTTC. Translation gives CASSLKTGQVEQYF.